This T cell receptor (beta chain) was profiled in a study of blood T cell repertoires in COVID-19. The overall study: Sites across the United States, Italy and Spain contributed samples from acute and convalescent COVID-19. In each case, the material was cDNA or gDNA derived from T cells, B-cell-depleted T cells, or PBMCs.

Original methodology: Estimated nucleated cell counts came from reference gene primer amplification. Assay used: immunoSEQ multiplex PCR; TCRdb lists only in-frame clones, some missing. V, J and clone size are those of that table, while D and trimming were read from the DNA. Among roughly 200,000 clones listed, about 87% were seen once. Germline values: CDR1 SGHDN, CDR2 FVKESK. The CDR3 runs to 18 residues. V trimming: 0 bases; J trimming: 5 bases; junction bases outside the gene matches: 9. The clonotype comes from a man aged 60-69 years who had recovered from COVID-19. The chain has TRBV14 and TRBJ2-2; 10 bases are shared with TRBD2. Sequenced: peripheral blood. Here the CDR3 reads CASSQDLASGRGTGELFF. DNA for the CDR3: TGTGCCAGCAGCCAAGATTTGGCTAGCGGGAGAGGTACCGGGGAGCTGTTTTTT.